Sequencing of this TCR beta chain was carried out in a study of cytomegalovirus exposure and HLA in healthy donors. General study findings and limits: A later analysis linked a missense variant in DCLRE1C to the trimming of TCR beta V and J genes.

Vbeta (60) and Jbeta (13) primers were used in the PCR. The method was immunoSEQ multiplex PCR; TCRdb's version includes in-frame clones alone and lacks a portion of them. Here the sample spans approximately 190,000 clones, approximately 80% being singletons. The germline V gene has CDR1 MNHNS and CDR2 SASEGT. Trimming cost V 6 bases and J 2 bases; bases outside gene matches: 8. The CDR3 length is 15 residues. A remark on this clone: Antigen unknown.

The receptor comes from a woman younger than 45 in good health and CMV-seronegative. Sequenced input: PBMCs. The chain recombines TRBV6-1 with TRBJ2-7; 9 bases fit TRBD1. The CDR3 spells CASREWWTGAYEQYF. The DNA of the CDR3 is TGTGCCAGCAGAGAATGGTGGACAGGGGCCTACGAGCAGTACTTC.